The 12 T cell receptor beta chains below come from one sample, sequenced in a study of Graves' ophthalmopathy and Graves' hyperthyroidism. The TCR beta CDR3 regions underwent amplification from RNA transcripts. HTBI primers served in a first-round RT-PCR, which a second-round multiplex PCR followed. TCRdb passed the multiplex PCR reads through MiXCR, listing each CDR3 protein once. Of 600,000 to 650,000 distinct CDR3 sequences in the sample, about a fifth were seen once. Sequenced material: peripheral blood. These receptors all come from a woman under 30 with stable Graves' hyperthyroidism. Some clones in this sample may be carry-over from other donors' samples.

This clonotype has ten or more counts. The chain couples TRBV28 to TRBJ1-5, with D unclear. The V gene lost 5 bases and the J gene lost 4 bases, with 6 bases spanning the gap. This CDR3 is 12 amino acids long. Germline V gene lookup returns CDR1 MDHEN and CDR2 SYDVKM. CDR3 region: CASSPINQPQHF. The CDR3 DNA reads TGTGCCAGCAGTCCCATAAATCAGCCCCAGCATTTT.

The chain uses TRBV5-1 and TRBJ2-7; the match to TRBD1 covers 9 bases. V lost 3 bases, J lost 6 bases, and 10 bases stayed unmatched. From germline, CDR1 is SGHRS and CDR2 YFSETQ. The CDR3 length is 15 residues. The CDR3, as DNA: TGCGCCAGCAGCTCAGACCGGGACAGGGAACGCGAGCAGTACTTC. Protein: CASSSDRDREREQYF.

This clonotype was found many times. The chain joins TRBV29-1 to TRBJ1-2; no clear D gene. CDR3 length equals 13 residues. Germline V lookup: CDR1 SQVTM, CDR2 ANQGSEA. Trimming cost V 6 bases and J 5 bases, with 16 bases left between them. CDR3 amino acids: CSVRSQVPYGYTF. CDR3 sequence (DNA): TGCAGCGTGAGGTCCCAGGTTCCTTATGGCTACACCTTC. The full variable domain, rest sourced from reference TRBV29-1 and TRBJ1-2, is SAVISQKPSRDICQRGTSLTIQCQVDSQVTMMFWYRQQPGQSLTLIATANQGSEATYESGFVIDKFPISRPNLTFSTLTVSNMSPEDSSIYLCSVRSQVPYGYTFGSGTRLTVV.

This clonotype was counted ten times or more. The chain couples TRBV7-9 to TRBJ1-5; no clear D. V was pared by 1 base and J by 0 bases, with 7 bases between. Germline V CDR1 and CDR2: SEHNR, FQNEAQ (reference sequence). This CDR3 has 15 residues. CDR3 in amino acids: CASSLGGDSNQPQHF. The CDR3 nucleotides read TGTGCCAGCAGCTTAGGCGGGGATAGCAATCAGCCCCAGCATTTT.

The V gene is TRBV28, the J gene TRBJ2-7, with 9 bases fitting TRBD1. The CDR3 spans 15 residues. The V and J ends lost 5 bases and 7 bases, in that order; junction bases with no gene match: 12. CDR1 is MDHEN, CDR2 SYDVKM, per germline. CDR3 nucleotide sequence: TGTGCCAGCAGTATAGAAGGGACAGGGTCGGGGGAGCAGTACTTC. This gives the protein CASSIEGTGSGEQYF.

The CDR3 bases are TGCGCCAGCAGCCGAGGGGGACAGGGAGACTATGGCTACACCTTC. This translates into CASSRGGQGDYGYTF. The chain uses TRBV5-1 and TRBJ1-2; 9 nucleotides match TRBD1. This CDR3 region has 15 residues. The V segment lost 4 bases and the J segment 3 bases; nucleotides outside the gene matches: 7. CDR1 is SGHRS and CDR2 is YFSETQ in the germline V gene.

This chain links TRBV27 with TRBJ2-5; 7 bases are shared with TRBD2. The CDR3 covers 15 residues. CDR1 and CDR2 (germline): MNHEY, SMNVEV (reference sequence). V shed 6 bases and J 8 bases; nucleotides not matched to a gene: 15. The CDR3 DNA is TGTGCCAGCAGAACGACTAGCTCCTCCGCGGTTACCCAGTACTTC. This gives the protein CASRTTSSSAVTQYF.

In this sample, this clonotype turned up a few times. The gene calls are TRBV6-5 and TRBJ1-3; D unresolved. CDR1 MNHEY and CDR2 SVGAGI come from the germline V gene. Deletions cut 5 bases from V and 0 bases from J, with 8 bases between. This CDR3 spans 14 amino acids. CDR3 nucleotide sequence: TGTGCCAGCAGTCACAGTGACTCTGGAAACACCATATATTTT. Protein product: CASSHSDSGNTIYF.

A few counts support this clonotype. J is TRBJ1-5 and V is TRBV6-1, with TRBD1 as a possible D gene (6 bases). CDR1 is MNHNS, CDR2 SASEGT, per germline. The V gene lost 5 bases and the J gene lost 7 bases, with 12 bases spanning the gap. CDR3 length: 13 residues. CDR3 protein: CASSLQQGQPQHF. Here the CDR3 DNA reads TGTGCCAGCAGTCTCCAACAGGGACAGCCCCAGCATTTT.

In its sample, this clonotype was seen many times. The V call is TRBV5-1, the J call TRBJ2-5; no firm D call. This CDR3 has 12 residues. V lost 7 bases to trimming and J lost 2 bases, with 9 bases between them. Germline loops: CDR1 SGHRS, CDR2 YFSETQ. The CDR3, as DNA: TGCGCCAGCTCGCAGGAGCAAGAGACCCAGTACTTC. Its protein is CASSQEQETQYF. The full variable domain, in which reference TRBV5-1 and TRBJ2-5 provide the parts outside the CDR3, is KAGVTQTPRYLIKTRGQQVTLSCSPISGHRSVSWYQQTPGQGLQFLFEYFSETQRNKGNFPGRFSGRQFSNSRSEMNVSTLELGDSALYLCASSQEQETQYFGPGTRLLVL.

The chain is built from TRBV15 and TRBJ2-2; TRBD1 is a possible D gene (6 bases). V was cut by 0 bases and J by 3 bases, with 14 bases left in between. Germline-derived CDR1 and CDR2 are LNHNV and YYDKDF (reference sequence). CDR3 length: 17 amino acids. This CDR3 reads CATSRDKLQGDTGELFF. CDR3 in DNA: TGTGCCACCAGCAGAGATAAGTTACAGGGTGACACCGGGGAGCTGTTTTTT.

This clonotype was found a few times. The chain has TRBV11-1 and TRBJ1-3; D might be TRBD1 (6 bases). The CDR3 is 17 residues long. The ends were cut back, 3 bases at V and 4 bases at J, with 19 bases in the middle. The germline gives CDR1 SGHAT, CDR2 FQDESV (reference sequence). In DNA form, the CDR3 reads TGTGCCAGCAGCTTGCCCCCGAGCAGGGGACGGGGAAACACCATATATTTT. Its translation is CASSLPPSRGRGNTIYF.